A selection of T cell receptor beta chains follows, all from one sample in a study of cytomegalovirus exposure and HLA in healthy donors. The data were produced by immunoSEQ multiplex PCR, yet TCRdb's version contains in-frame clones alone and is incomplete. Found here are 100,000 to 150,000 clones, approximately 72% of them singletons; the top ten hold approximately 2.9%. Sequencing was done on a sample of PBMCs. Receptors originate from a human donor in good health. Both conserved end residues are trimmed from each CDR3. The D gene is left open where the match is weak. The size entry is marked missing in some rows and otherwise reads once, few, many or a size class.

TRBJ1-1 | TRBV4-3 | TRBD1 | - | ASSQETGGVYTEAF
TRBJ2-2 | TRBV9 | - | - | ASSVLGQGPNTGELF
TRBJ2-5 | TRBV18 | - | - | ASSPLGGQETQY
TRBJ1-2 | TRBV7-3 | - | - | ASSRGKLHYGYT
TRBJ1-2 | TRBV13 | - | - | ASSFGTTGSIGYT
TRBJ2-7 | TRBV19 | - | - | ASSRDSSYEQY
TRBJ2-5 | TRBV7-3 | TRBD2 | - | ASSLGSLGGETQY
TRBJ1-6 | TRBV4-2 | - | - | ASSPSGTQGFNSPLH
TRBJ1-2 | TRBV10-3 | - | - | AISESTAHGYGYT
TRBJ2-5 | TRBV5-1 | - | once | ASSLVPGVQETQY
TRBJ2-3 | TRBV19 | TRBD2 | - | ASTIGLGTDTQY